A single sample is the source of the 10 T cell receptor beta chains below, sequenced in a study of blood T cell repertoires in COVID-19. Method: immunoSEQ multiplex PCR; TCRdb's copy keeps in-frame clones and lacks some. This table holds under 350,000 clones, roughly 85% found once. Sequenced input: peripheral blood. The receptor set was obtained from a woman aged 70-85 years with acute or convalescent COVID-19.

The chain combines TRBV5-6 with TRBJ2-6; 8 nucleotides align to TRBD1. Trimming took 0 bases from V and 10 from J; bases not matched to a gene: 6. This CDR3 comprises 15 residues. The germline gives CDR1 SGHDT, CDR2 YYEEEE. DNA of the CDR3: TGTGCCAGCAGCTTGGCCGGGACAGGTCTTAACGTCCTGACTTTC. The encoded protein is CASSLAGTGLNVLTF.

The chain recombines TRBV5-4 with TRBJ2-5; 7 bases fit TRBD2. V was pared by 3 bases and J by 5 bases, with 10 bases of the junction left unmatched. Germline V CDR1 and CDR2: SGHNT, YYREEE (reference sequence). The CDR3 has 15 residues. CDR3 residues: CASSWVPGGGETQYF. CDR3 DNA sequence: TGTGCCAGCAGCTGGGTACCGGGGGGTGGGGAGACCCAGTACTTC.

The chain links TRBV4-1 to TRBJ1-3; D possibly corresponds to TRBD1 (6 bases). Trimming shortened V by 4 bases and J by 5 bases, and 15 bases separated the two germline ends. The CDR3 length is 15 residues. In germline, CDR1 is MGHRA, CDR2 YSYEKL. The CDR3 sequence: CASSPSGTLRNTIYF. In nucleotides, the CDR3 is TGCGCCAGCAGCCCCTCCGGGACACTCCGAAACACCATATATTTT.

The chain couples TRBV6-5 to TRBJ1-6; possible D gene TRBD1, 6 bases. The CDR3 consists of 15 residues. V lost 8 bases and J 0 bases, leaving 11 bases between the germline ends. CDR1 and CDR2 (germline): MNHEY, SVGAGI. CDR3 in DNA: TGTGCCAGCGGCGGACAGAGCTCCTATAATTCACCCCTCCACTTT. Translating it yields CASGGQSSYNSPLHF.

The chain recombines TRBV24-1 with TRBJ1-5; D is possibly TRBD1 (6 bases). Looked up from germline, CDR1 is KGHDR and CDR2 is SFDVKD. Trimming cost V 4 bases and J 6 bases, with 9 bases left between them. The CDR3 length is 13 residues. The CDR3 DNA follows: TGTGCCACCAGTGACCGGGACATTCAGCCCCAGCATTTT. Protein: CATSDRDIQPQHF.

In the case of this clone: This sample includes further DNA sequences coding for the same CDR3. The chain joins TRBV5-1 to TRBJ2-3, with TRBD2 matching 8 bases. Germline values: CDR1 SGHRS, CDR2 YFSETQ. With V trimmed by 0 bases and J by 2 bases, 2 bases remained unmatched. There are 15 residues in the CDR3. CDR3 in DNA: TGCGCCAGCAGCTTGGGCGGGGGGTTCACAGATACGCAGTATTTT. Protein product: CASSLGGGFTDTQYF.

This clone has only one observation. The chain is built from TRBV7-9 and TRBJ1-5; D is unclear. The CDR3 spans 13 residues. Per germline, CDR1 SEHNR and CDR2 FQNEAQ (reference sequence). The V end lost 6 bases, the J end lost 5 bases, and 11 bases lay between the germline ends. CDR3 region: CASRAVEDQPQHF. The CDR3 DNA reads as TGTGCCAGCAGGGCCGTGGAGGATCAGCCCCAGCATTTT.

J is TRBJ2-3 and V is TRBV5-1; tentatively, D is TRBD1 (5 bases). Germline V lookup: CDR1 SGHRS, CDR2 YFSETQ. CDR3 length: 13 residues. Deletions cut 7 bases from V and 2 bases from J, with 11 bases between. The DNA of the CDR3 is TGCGCCAGCGGTACAGGAAACACAGATACGCAGTATTTT. This codes for CASGTGNTDTQYF.

This chain uses TRBV18 with TRBJ2-3; 9 positions agree with TRBD2. This CDR3 region has 16 residues. Per the germline V gene, CDR1 is KGHSH and CDR2 is LQKENI. The V and J ends lost 3 bases and 6 bases, in that order; junction bases with no gene match: 10. CDR3 bases: TGTGCCAGCTCACCCCCTGCGGGGGGGATTGGTGATACGCAGTATTTT. This sequence encodes CASSPPAGGIGDTQYF.

Of note for this clone: The sample contains more than one DNA sequence encoding this CDR3. The genes are TRBV24-1 and TRBJ2-3; D might be TRBD2 (6 bases). Germline V gene sequence: CDR1 KGHDR, CDR2 SFDVKD. V was cut by 5 bases and J by 3 bases, with 11 bases left in between. The CDR3 covers 14 residues. The CDR3 DNA follows: TGTGCCACCAGTGTGGGGGGACCTACAGATACGCAGTATTTT. Encoded protein: CATSVGGPTDTQYF.